This T cell receptor (beta chain) derives from a study of blood T cell repertoires in COVID-19. The table came from immunoSEQ multiplex PCR; TCRdb's copy has only in-frame clones and leaves some out. The sample yields hundreds of thousands of clones, roughly 88% seen once. Trimming at V came to 11 bases and at J to 8 bases, leaving 8 bases not matched to a gene. The CDR3 loop spans 13 amino acids. Germline loops: CDR1 MNHEY, CDR2 SVGAGI. The chain combines TRBV6-5 with TRBJ1-6, with 8 bases matching TRBD1. Sequenced sample: peripheral blood. The TCR originated in a woman in her forties or fifties with COVID-19, enrolled during active disease. The CDR3 is CAGSGGWDSPLHF. CDR3 nucleotides: TGTGCCGGTTCAGGGGGCTGGGATTCACCCCTCCACTTT.